This T cell receptor (beta chain) was obtained from a study of T cell repertoires in cytomegalovirus infection. Study-wide results and caveats: Of the TCR beta families, the public ones yielded a cumulative frequency that identified carriers of CMV plus the relevant HLA.

Via MiXCR, TCRdb re-called the reads, giving one row per CDR3 protein. The sample records hundreds of thousands of distinct CDR3 sequences, around 32% being singletons. The CDR3 consists of 14 residues. The V and J ends lost 7 bases and 4 bases respectively, with 13 bases between them. Germline CDR1 SEHNR, CDR2 FQNEAQ (reference sequence). This clonotype was seen more than once but under ten times. Its target is unknown. This chain uses TRBV7-9 with TRBJ2-2; weak D call: TRBD1 (6 bases). Sequencing was performed on cultured CD8+ T cells from PBMCs, taken from culture after CMV antigen stimulation. The sequence was obtained from a human donor in good health (CMV status not recorded). Some clones in this sample may be carry-over from other donors' samples. CDR3: CASTHRDSTGELFF. CDR3 sequence (DNA): TGTGCCAGCACCCACAGGGATAGCACCGGGGAGCTGTTTTTT.